Each of the 29 T cell receptor beta chains below was sequenced from the same sample in a study. TCRdb re-called the RT-PCR reads with MiXCR, one entry per CDR3 protein. The sample has about 680,000 distinct CDR3 sequences; 14% are singletons. The specimen sequenced was memory CD4+ T cells from blood. Source of these receptors: a female donor in good health, serving as a healthy control.

This clonotype was seen at least ten times. The chain carries TRBV30 and TRBJ2-7, with D hard to call. The V gene lost 3 bases and the J gene lost 2 bases, with 8 bases spanning the gap. The CDR3 has 12 residues. Per germline, CDR1 GTSNPN and CDR2 SVGIG (reference sequence). The CDR3 loop is CAWSLGTYEQYF. The CDR3 DNA is TGTGCCTGGAGCCTTGGCACCTACGAGCAGTACTTC.

This clonotype was detected only a few times. The V call is TRBV20-1, the J call TRBJ2-7; TRBD2 matches at 10 bases. The CDR3 is 12 amino acids. CDR1 is DFQATT, CDR2 SNEGSKA, per germline (reference sequence). J was trimmed by 5 bases and V by 4 bases; bases with no gene match: 2. Here the CDR3 DNA reads TGCAGTGCTAAACTAGCGGGGCACGAGCAGTACTTC. Translating it yields CSAKLAGHEQYF.

The chain combines TRBV29-1 with TRBJ1-2; perhaps TRBD1 as D (6 bases). Trimming cost V 4 bases and J 5 bases, with 14 bases left between them. The CDR3 spans 13 residues. Germline V lookup: CDR1 SQVTM, CDR2 ANQGSEA. The CDR3 DNA reads as TGCAGCGTTGGCAAACAGGGACCGTATGGCTACACCTTC. It yields the protein CSVGKQGPYGYTF.

The chain couples TRBV7-8 to TRBJ2-5, with 7 bases fitting TRBD2. The CDR3 consists of 18 residues. Per the germline V gene, CDR1 is SGHVS and CDR2 is FQNEAQ. Trimming removed 1 base from V and 1 base from J; junction bases left unmatched: 12. The CDR3 reads CASSLGGALAASQETQYF. CDR3 coding DNA: TGTGCCAGCAGCTTAGGCGGGGCTCTAGCGGCCAGCCAAGAGACCCAGTACTTC.

This clonotype was recorded many times. J is TRBJ2-7 and V is TRBV6-5, with a possible D match to TRBD2 (6 bases). Deletions cut 4 bases from V and 6 bases from J, with 19 bases between. Per germline, CDR1 MNHEY and CDR2 SVGAGI. The CDR3 has 15 amino acids. The CDR3 loop is CASSSRLIAEGEQYF. DNA of the CDR3: TGTGCCAGCAGTTCTCGATTGATAGCGGAGGGCGAGCAGTACTTC.

This clonotype appeared a few times. The rearrangement joins TRBV12-3 or TRBV12-4 to TRBJ2-2, with a weak D call TRBD1 (6 bases). The germline V and J ends were trimmed by 6 bases and 6 bases, with 11 bases remaining between them. This CDR3 region has 13 residues. The CDR3 region has the DNA TGTGCCAGCAGAGGACAGCTTTCCGGGGAGCTGTTTTTT. Translated: CASRGQLSGELFF.

This chain links TRBV12-3 or TRBV12-4 with TRBJ1-6; D gene unclear. Trimming stripped 7 bases from V and 0 bases from J, with 7 bases between. This CDR3 comprises 14 residues. CDR3 bases: TGTGCCAGCACTCAGAGCTCCTATAATTCACCCCTCCACTTT. It encodes CASTQSSYNSPLHF.

This clonotype was seen repeatedly, ten times or more. The V and J genes are TRBV9 and TRBJ2-5; the match to TRBD2 covers 7 bases. Germline trimming cut 4 bases from V and 2 bases from J; bases unmatched to any gene: 5. CDR1 is SGDLS and CDR2 is YYNGEE in the germline V gene. The CDR3 sequence is 14 residues long. The CDR3, as DNA: TGTGCCAGCAGCCCCCGGGGGGAACAAGAGACCCAGTACTTC. Protein sequence: CASSPRGEQETQYF.

The chain links TRBV7-2 to TRBJ2-1, with a weak D call TRBD2 (6 bases). The germline V and J ends were trimmed by 5 bases and 1 base, with 9 bases remaining between them. The CDR3 length is 14 residues. Per germline, CDR1 SGHTA and CDR2 FQGNSA. CDR3: CASSRETSYNEQFF. DNA of the CDR3: TGTGCCAGCAGCCGGGAGACTTCCTACAATGAGCAGTTCTTC.

A few counts support this clonotype. The rearrangement joins TRBV18 to TRBJ2-1, with 9 bases identical to TRBD1. Germline V gives CDR1 KGHSH, CDR2 LQKENI. CDR3 length equals 17 residues. V lost 2 bases to trimming and J lost 8 bases; unmatched junction nucleotides: 13. The CDR3 sequence: CASSPGTSTGGRYEQFF. The CDR3 DNA reads TGTGCCAGCTCACCAGGGACAAGTACAGGGGGCAGGTATGAGCAGTTCTTC.

This clonotype was observed a few times. The chain uses TRBV6-5 and TRBJ1-1, with TRBD1 identical over 7 bases. The germline V gene encodes CDR1 MNHEY and CDR2 SVGAGI. The trim removed 6 bases at V and 1 base at J, leaving 11 bases unmatched. The CDR3 has 16 residues. CDR3 protein: CASSRDRVGTNTEAFF. The CDR3 nucleotides are TGTGCCAGCAGCCGAGACAGGGTGGGCACGAACACTGAAGCTTTCTTT.

DNA of the CDR3: TGTGCCAGCAGTTTAGAACTGAGCTACGAGCAGTACTTC. This sequence encodes CASSLELSYEQYF. The chain uses TRBV27 and TRBJ2-7, with D unclear. The CDR3 extends over 13 amino acids. V lost 2 bases and J lost 3, with 8 bases in between. CDR1 is MNHEY, CDR2 SMNVEV, per germline (reference sequence).

Many counts were recorded for this clonotype. The gene calls are TRBV12-5 and TRBJ2-1, with a weak D call TRBD2 (7 bases). This CDR3 contains 14 residues. Germline V gene sequence: CDR1 LGHNT, CDR2 FRNRAP. V was pared by 9 bases and J by 4 bases, with 16 bases between. CDR3 in amino acids: CASSKGGEYNEQFF. CDR3 DNA sequence: TGTGCTAGCTCCAAGGGGGGGGAGTACAATGAGCAGTTCTTC.

In its sample, this clonotype was seen a few times. The gene calls are TRBV5-1 and TRBJ2-3; perhaps TRBD2 as D (6 bases). V was cut by 3 bases and J by 3 bases, with 14 bases left in between. Germline assignment: CDR1 SGHRS and CDR2 YFSETQ. CDR3 length: 15 amino acids. CDR3 in DNA: TGCGCCAGCAGCTATAGCGGCCAACGAACAGATACGCAGTATTTT. Translated, it gives CASSYSGQRTDTQYF.

The rearrangement uses TRBV28 and TRBJ2-7; D is ambiguous. V lost 7 bases, J lost 4 bases, and 11 bases lay in between. CDR3 size: 12 residues. The germline CDR1 and CDR2 sequences are MDHEN and SYDVKM. Here the CDR3 reads CASTSRQYEQYF. In DNA, the CDR3 is TGTGCCAGCACCTCCCGGCAATACGAGCAGTACTTC.

The chain recombines TRBV6-2 or TRBV6-3 with TRBJ2-7; tentative D call: TRBD1 (6 bases). Germline values: CDR1 MNHEY, CDR2 SVGEGT. The CDR3 contains 14 residues. Between the trimmed V and J ends, which lost 8 bases and 3 bases, there was a span of 17 bases. Here the CDR3 reads CASQRDKGIYEQYF. CDR3 DNA sequence: TGTGCCAGCCAAAGGGACAAGGGGATCTACGAGCAGTACTTC.

The rearrangement joins TRBV5-1 to TRBJ1-5, with a possible D match to TRBD1 (5 bases). Looked up from germline, CDR1 is SGHRS and CDR2 is YFSETQ. Trimming cost V 4 bases and J 4 bases, with 21 bases left between them. The CDR3 totals 17 residues. As DNA, the CDR3 is TGCGCCAGCAGCCCAATTCCGGTGGGGGGGGAAAATCAGCCCCAGCATTTT. It specifies CASSPIPVGGENQPQHF.

To note about this clonotype: A read error is possible here, since a much larger clone lies one base away. The chain carries TRBV12-3 or TRBV12-4 and TRBJ1-3, with D possibly matching TRBD1 (6 bases). This CDR3 spans 14 amino acids. V was clipped by 3 bases and J by 9 bases, with 15 bases between them. CDR3 protein: CASSLEGHLGTIYF. The CDR3 DNA reads TGTGCCAGCAGTTTGGAGGGACACTTAGGCACCATATATTTT.

CDR3 bases: TGCGCCAGCAGCTTGGGACTAGCGGGAGGAAGCGAGCAGTACTTC. Its translation is CASSLGLAGGSEQYF. The V and J genes are TRBV5-1 and TRBJ2-7; 13 positions agree with TRBD2. CDR1 is SGHRS and CDR2 is YFSETQ in the germline V gene. V shed 0 bases, J shed 6 bases, and the junction held 3 bases outside the gene matches. This CDR3 contains 15 residues.

The chain links TRBV7-9 to TRBJ2-5, with 7 bases aligning to TRBD2. Germline CDR1 SEHNR, CDR2 FQNEAQ (reference sequence). Trimming took 5 bases from V and 4 from J; bases not matched to a gene: 10. This CDR3 comprises 15 residues. CDR3 in DNA: TGTGCCAGCAGCCGGGGGGAAGGGGACGGAGAGACCCAGTACTTC. Translation: CASSRGEGDGETQYF. The full variable domain, rest sourced from reference TRBV7-9 and TRBJ2-5, is DTGVSQNPRHKITKRGQNVTFRCDPISEHNRLYWYRQTLGQGPEFLTYFQNEAQLEKSRLLSDRFSAERPKGSFSTLEIQRTEQGDSAMYLCASSRGEGDGETQYFGPGTRLLVL.

The chain combines TRBV20-1 with TRBJ2-3; D unresolved. Looked up from germline, CDR1 is DFQATT and CDR2 is SNEGSKA (reference sequence). CDR3 length equals 12 residues. Trimming cost V 6 bases and J 2 bases, with 9 bases left between them. The CDR3 region has the DNA TGCAGTGCAAGGGTCATCACAGATACGCAGTATTTT. It codes for CSARVITDTQYF.

The chain couples TRBV7-2 to TRBJ2-1; 8 bases align to TRBD2. There are 13 residues in the CDR3. Unmatched junction bases numbered 11, after V lost 5 bases and J lost 14 bases. Germline V lookup: CDR1 SGHTA, CDR2 FQGNSA. The CDR3 loop reads CASSPRRLALEFF. CDR3 nucleotide sequence: TGTGCCAGCAGCCCAAGGCGACTAGCGTTAGAGTTCTTC. Variable domain in full (rest from reference TRBV7-2 and TRBJ2-1): GAGVSQSPSNKVTEKGKDVELRCDPISGHTALYWYRQSLGQGLEFLIYFQGNSAPDKSGLPSDRFSAERTGGSVSTLTIQRTQQEDSAVYLCASSPRRLALEFFGPGTRLTVL.

CDR3 bases: TGTGCCAGCAGCTTCAATCTAGCGGGAGCTGGAGATACGCAGTATTTT. Amino acids: CASSFNLAGAGDTQYF. V and J are TRBV7-3 and TRBJ2-3; 10 bases line up with TRBD2. The V and J ends lost 3 bases and 5 bases, in that order; junction bases with no gene match: 8. Germline V gene data show CDR1 as SGHTA and CDR2 as FQGTGA. CDR3 length: 16 residues.

This clonotype is a singleton in its sample. The rearrangement joins TRBV10-1 to TRBJ2-1; tentative D call: TRBD1 (6 bases). CDR1 and CDR2 (germline): WNHNN, SYGVQD (reference sequence). This CDR3 contains 14 residues. Trimming shortened V by 8 bases and J by 10 bases, and 21 bases separated the two germline ends. This CDR3 is CASQGQVNTGEQFF. The CDR3 DNA is TGCGCCAGCCAGGGACAAGTGAACACCGGGGAGCAGTTCTTC.

The V call is TRBV20-1, the J call TRBJ2-3; tentatively, D is TRBD2 (6 bases). V shed 0 bases and J shed 8 bases, with 15 bases lying between them. This CDR3 comprises 14 residues. CDR1 and CDR2 from the germline V gene are DFQATT and SNEGSKA (reference sequence). In DNA, the CDR3 is TGCAGTGCTAGAGACTCGCGGGACGGCGCTACGCAGTATTTT. Its translation is CSARDSRDGATQYF.

The V call is TRBV28, the J call TRBJ2-1, with TRBD1 matching over 7 bases. This CDR3 is 14 amino acids long. The V gene end was trimmed by 4 bases and the J gene end by 9 bases; junction bases not matched to a gene: 9. Per germline, CDR1 MDHEN and CDR2 SYDVKM. In DNA form, the CDR3 reads TGTGCCAGCAGTTCCCATAACAGGGGTCCTGAGCAGTTCTTC. This encodes CASSSHNRGPEQFF.

This clonotype was detected ten times or more. The V call is TRBV27, the J call TRBJ2-7, with 7 bases that match TRBD1. The CDR3 is made up of 13 amino acids. Trimming removed 8 bases from V and 3 bases from J; junction bases left unmatched: 7. CDR1 MNHEY and CDR2 SMNVEV come from the germline V gene (reference sequence). CDR3 in amino acids: CASAPGQNYEQYF. The DNA of the CDR3 is TGTGCCAGCGCACCGGGACAGAACTACGAGCAGTACTTC.

V and J are TRBV7-2 and TRBJ2-2, with TRBD2 as a possible D gene (6 bases). CDR1 and CDR2 from the germline V gene are SGHTA and FQGNSA. With 5 bases removed from V and 4 bases from J, the gap between germline ends came to 14 bases. The CDR3 is made up of 15 amino acids. In DNA form, the CDR3 reads TGTGCCAGCAGCCGACTAGTAATTTCCACCGGGGAGCTGTTTTTT. Translation gives CASSRLVISTGELFF.

CDR3 residues: CASSTGTSGGSETQYF. CDR3 coding DNA: TGTGCCAGCAGCACTGGGACTAGCGGGGGCTCGGAGACCCAGTACTTC. The rearrangement links TRBV7-2 to TRBJ2-5; 14 bases are shared with TRBD2. Per germline, CDR1 SGHTA and CDR2 FQGNSA. After removal of 5 bases from V and 5 bases from J, the junction contained 7 bases not matched to a gene. This CDR3 spans 16 amino acids.